This is a list of T cell receptor beta chains from one sample in a study of cytomegalovirus exposure and HLA in healthy donors. The assay was immunoSEQ multiplex PCR, and TCRdb's table has in-frame clones only and misses some. The repertoire has under 250,000 clones, 70% to 90% of them found once; the top ten carry roughly 0.26%. The sequenced material came from PBMCs. The receptors come from a girl under 10 years old in good health and CMV-seronegative. CDR3s include the opening cysteine and the closing phenylalanine or tryptophan. The D gene is left open where the match is weak. Some rows mark clone size as missing; the rest say once, few, many or name a class of expanded clone.

J | size | D | V | DNA | CDR3
TRBJ2-5 | NA | NA | TRBV29-1 | TGCAGCGTAAACTGGGGGGTATACCAAGAGACCCAGTACTTC | CSVNWGVYQETQYF
TRBJ2-4 | NA | NA | TRBV2 | TGTGCCAGCAGTGAACGGGGAAGAATTCCCAAAAACATTCAGTACTTC | CASSERGRIPKNIQYF
TRBJ2-7 | NA | NA | TRBV9 | TGTGCCAGCAGCGCAATAGCAGGTTTCGGGGGCGGGGGCGAGCAGTACTTC | CASSAIAGFGGGGEQYF
TRBJ1-2 | NA | NA | TRBV2 | TGTGCCACAACTTCCGGGACTTTGTCCGGTGGCTACACCTTC | CATTSGTLSGGYTF
TRBJ2-1 | NA | NA | TRBV5-1 | TGCGCCAGCAGCTTGTCTTTTAGTATTTCCAATGAGCAGTTCTTC | CASSLSFSISNEQFF
TRBJ2-7 | NA | TRBD1 | TRBV4-1 | TGCGCCAGCAGCCCAGGGGGTCGCGAGCAGTACTTC | CASSPGGREQYF
TRBJ1-6 | NA | TRBD1 | TRBV6-5 | TGTGCCAGCAGTTACTCAGGACAGGGCTATAATTCACCCCTCCACTTT | CASSYSGQGYNSPLHF
TRBJ2-3 | NA | NA | TRBV6-1 | TGTGCCAGCAGTGAGGGGCTAGCGTCCACAGATACGCAGTATTTT | CASSEGLASTDTQYF
TRBJ2-7 | NA | NA | TRBV7-2 | TGTGCCAGCAGCTTATATCCTTTCCCCCGCGGTGGTCAGGGGAACGAGCAGTACTTC | CASSLYPFPRGGQGNEQYF
TRBJ1-2 | NA | NA | TRBV20-1 | TGCAGTGCTAGTAAGGAGGGCTACACCTTC | CSASKEGYTF
TRBJ2-3 | NA | TRBD2 | TRBV11-2 | TGTGCCAGCAGCCTCCGACTAGCGGGAGGAACAGATACGCAGTATTTT | CASSLRLAGGTDTQYF
TRBJ2-7 | NA | NA | TRBV6-5 | TGTGCCAGCAGTTACTCTGCCTGGGGGCCATCCTACGAGCAGTACTTC | CASSYSAWGPSYEQYF
TRBJ1-5 | NA | TRBD1 | TRBV27 | TGTGCCAGCAGTCCGCGGGACAGTCCAGGTCAGCCCCAGCATTTT | CASSPRDSPGQPQHF
TRBJ1-5 | NA | NA | TRBV2 | TGTGCCAGCGGCAGGGGATATAGCAATCAGCCCCAGCATTTT | CASGRGYSNQPQHF
TRBJ1-1 | NA | NA | TRBV21-1 | TGTGCCAGCACCAAGGGAGGGTTCCGTTTGTACACTGAAGCTTTCTTT | CASTKGGFRLYTEAFF
TRBJ2-1 | once | TRBD2 | TRBV10-3 | TGTGCCATCAACCGCGGGGGGGACTACAATGAGCAGTTCTTC | CAINRGGDYNEQFF
TRBJ2-7 | once | TRBD1 | TRBV10-3 | TGTGCCATCAGTAGATCACAGGGGGCTTTCTACGAGCAGTACTTC | CAISRSQGAFYEQYF
TRBJ2-7 | NA | NA | TRBV6-1 | TGTGCCAGCAGTGAAGCAGGGAGCGCCTACGAGCAGTACTTC | CASSEAGSAYEQYF
TRBJ2-6 | NA | NA | TRBV11-2 | TGTGCCAGCAGCTCACCAGGGCGGGGGGCCAACGTCCTGACTTTC | CASSSPGRGANVLTF
TRBJ1-1 | few | NA | TRBV6-6 | TGTGCCAGCAGTTGGGGCTCTGAAGCTTTCTTT | CASSWGSEAFF
TRBJ2-5 | once | NA | TRBV29-1 | TGCAGCGTACAGGGAGGGCCGGGGGAGACCCAGTACTTC | CSVQGGPGETQYF
TRBJ1-4 | NA | NA | TRBV6-6 | TGTGCCAGCAGTTATTGGAGGGAAAATGAAAAACTGTTTTTT | CASSYWRENEKLFF
TRBJ2-1 | NA | NA | TRBV9 | TGTGCCAGCAGCGCAAACCCTAGCGTCAATGAGCAGTTCTTC | CASSANPSVNEQFF
TRBJ1-2 | NA | NA | TRBV5-1 | TGCGCCAGCAGGGGACCGGGAGAAGCTAACTATGGCTACACCTTC | CASRGPGEANYGYTF
TRBJ2-3 | once | NA | TRBV9 | TGTGCCAGCAGCGTAGCTACGTTGGGACTGGCGGGGACGCAGTATTTT | CASSVATLGLAGTQYF
TRBJ1-4 | many | NA | TRBV4-1 | TGCGCCAGCAGCCAAGATAACAGGGCAGTTGCAACTAATGAAAAACTGTTTTTT | CASSQDNRAVATNEKLFF